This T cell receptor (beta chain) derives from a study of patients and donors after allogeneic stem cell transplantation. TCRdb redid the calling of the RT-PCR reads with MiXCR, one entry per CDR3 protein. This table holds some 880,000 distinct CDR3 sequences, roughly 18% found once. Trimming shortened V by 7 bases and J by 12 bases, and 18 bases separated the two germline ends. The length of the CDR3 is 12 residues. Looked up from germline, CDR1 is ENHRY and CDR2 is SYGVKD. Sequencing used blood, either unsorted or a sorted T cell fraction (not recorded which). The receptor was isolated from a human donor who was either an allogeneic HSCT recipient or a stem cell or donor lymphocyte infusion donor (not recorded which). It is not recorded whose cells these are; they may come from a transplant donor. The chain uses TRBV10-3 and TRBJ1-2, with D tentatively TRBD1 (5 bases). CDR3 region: CAITQAGRTHTF. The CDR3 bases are TGTGCCATCACCCAGGCCGGGAGGACACACACCTTC.